This TCR beta chain was sequenced for a study of CD8+CD57+ T cells in acquired aplastic anemia. Study-wide background: Sorted CD4+ and CD8+ cells gave a mean 3.2 ug DNA, range 0.2 to 27.4 ug.

The CDR3 runs to 13 residues. Per germline, CDR1 SGHVS and CDR2 FNYEAQ. V gave up 5 bases and J gave up 4 bases, with 11 bases separating them. Points from the study as a whole: Both patients and controls carried the same twenty-nine CD8+ CDR3 sequences.

Researchers used genomic DNA as the template to profile TCR beta VDJ and CDR3. In TCRdb, the reads were re-called with MiXCR into one record per CDR3 protein. In the table there are over 150,000 distinct CDR3 sequences, roughly half of which are singletons. For sequencing, patients were chosen who had shown expansion of CD8+CD57+ cells by flow cytometry. Blood samples were obtained from patients who had received no prior therapy. Note on this clonotype: Its specificity is not known.

This sequence originates from a human donor with aplastic anemia. The source material was sorted CD4+, CD8+, or CD8+CD57+ T cells (not recorded which) from PBMCs. The rearrangement joins TRBV7-6 to TRBJ1-2, with D maybe TRBD1 (6 bases). CDR3 nucleotides: TGTGCCAGCAGCGCTGGACAGACCTATGGCTACACCTTC. This encodes CASSAGQTYGYTF.